This TCR beta chain was identified in a study of cytomegalovirus exposure and HLA in healthy donors. Use of 60 Vbeta and 13 Jbeta primers characterized the PCR. This table comes from immunoSEQ multiplex PCR, and its TCRdb copy is limited to in-frame clones, with some not included. The data contain roughly 130,000 clones, over 60% of them singletons. The receptor was isolated from a man aged 18 to 35 in good health and CMV-seronegative. Sequences were obtained from PBMCs.

CDR3 region: CASSLGGVFYEQYF. In nucleotides, the CDR3 is TGTGCCAGCAGCTTAGGAGGGGTTTTCTACGAGCAGTACTTC. The chain uses TRBV13 and TRBJ2-7; D possibly corresponds to TRBD1 (5 bases). Germline values: CDR1 PRHDT, CDR2 FYEKMQ (reference sequence). Trimming took 0 bases from V and 3 from J, leaving 9 bases between them. The CDR3 has 14 amino acids.